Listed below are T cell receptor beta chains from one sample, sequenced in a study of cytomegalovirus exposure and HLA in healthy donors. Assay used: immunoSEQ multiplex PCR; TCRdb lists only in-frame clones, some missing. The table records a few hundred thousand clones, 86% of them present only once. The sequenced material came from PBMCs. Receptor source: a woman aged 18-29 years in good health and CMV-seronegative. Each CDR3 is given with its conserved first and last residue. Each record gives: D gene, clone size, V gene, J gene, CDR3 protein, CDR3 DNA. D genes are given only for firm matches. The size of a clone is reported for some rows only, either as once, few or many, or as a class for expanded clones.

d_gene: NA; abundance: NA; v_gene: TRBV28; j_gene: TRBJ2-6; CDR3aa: CASSFGQPSGANVLTF; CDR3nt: TGTGCCAGCAGTTTTGGGCAGCCTTCTGGGGCCAACGTCCTGACTTTC
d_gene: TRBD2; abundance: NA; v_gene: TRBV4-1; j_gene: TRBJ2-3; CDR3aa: CASSQTAGGPDTQYF; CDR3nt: TGCGCCAGCAGCCAAACAGCGGGGGGGCCAGATACGCAGTATTTT
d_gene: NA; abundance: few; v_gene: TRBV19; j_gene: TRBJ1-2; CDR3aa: CASRRLTNYGYTF; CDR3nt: TGTGCCAGTCGCAGGTTAACTAACTATGGCTACACCTTC
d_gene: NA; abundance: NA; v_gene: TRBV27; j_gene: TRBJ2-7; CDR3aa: CASSPRDNYEQYF; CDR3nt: TGTGCCAGCAGTCCCCGGGACAACTACGAGCAGTACTTC
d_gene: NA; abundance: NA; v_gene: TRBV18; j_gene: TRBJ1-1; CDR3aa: CASSMATSEAFF; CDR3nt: TGTGCCAGCTCGATGGCAACAAGTGAAGCTTTCTTT
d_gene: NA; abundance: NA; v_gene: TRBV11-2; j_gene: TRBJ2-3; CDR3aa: CASRRQGTDTQYF; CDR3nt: TGTGCCAGCAGACGACAGGGCACAGATACGCAGTATTTT
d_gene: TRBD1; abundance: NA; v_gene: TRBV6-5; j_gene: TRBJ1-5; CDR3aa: CASSYSGGSNQPQHF; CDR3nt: TGTGCCAGCAGTTACTCAGGGGGCAGCAATCAGCCCCAGCATTTT
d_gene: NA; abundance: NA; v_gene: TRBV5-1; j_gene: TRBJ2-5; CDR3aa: CASSLIQGQETQYF; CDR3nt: TGCGCCAGCAGCTTGATACAGGGCCAAGAGACCCAGTACTTC
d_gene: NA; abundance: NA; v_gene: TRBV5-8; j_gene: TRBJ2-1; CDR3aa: CASSAGSRGNEQFF; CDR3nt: TGTGCCAGCAGCGCCGGGTCCCGGGGGAATGAGCAGTTCTTC
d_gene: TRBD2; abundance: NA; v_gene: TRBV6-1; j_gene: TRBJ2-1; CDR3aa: CASSDTAAGAGEQFF; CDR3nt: TGTGCCAGCAGTGATACAGCGGCGGGAGCGGGTGAGCAGTTCTTC
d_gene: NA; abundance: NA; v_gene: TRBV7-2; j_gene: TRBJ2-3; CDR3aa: CASSFRGTDTQYF; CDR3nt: TGTGCCAGCAGCTTTCGCGGGACAGATACGCAGTATTTT
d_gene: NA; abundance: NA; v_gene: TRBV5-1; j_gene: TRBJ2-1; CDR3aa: CASSLAGYEQFF; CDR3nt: TGCGCCAGCAGCTTAGCAGGGTATGAGCAGTTCTTC
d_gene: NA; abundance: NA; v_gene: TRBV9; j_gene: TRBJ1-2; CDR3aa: CASSVAGTGSAGPYGYTF; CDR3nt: TGTGCCAGCAGCGTAGCTGGTACGGGGTCAGCGGGCCCCTATGGCTACACCTTC
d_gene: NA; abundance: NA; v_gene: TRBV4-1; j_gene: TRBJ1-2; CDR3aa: CASSQLRQGGYTF; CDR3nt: TGCGCCAGCAGCCAACTGCGGCAGGGTGGCTACACCTTC
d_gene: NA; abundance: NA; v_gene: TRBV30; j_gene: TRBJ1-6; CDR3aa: CAWSRGGSSPLHF; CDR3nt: TGTGCCTGGAGCCGGGGGGGGAGCTCACCCCTCCACTTT
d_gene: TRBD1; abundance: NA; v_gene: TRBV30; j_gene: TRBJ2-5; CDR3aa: CAWSQGGLETQYF; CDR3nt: TGTGCCTGGTCACAGGGGGGTTTGGAGACCCAGTACTTC
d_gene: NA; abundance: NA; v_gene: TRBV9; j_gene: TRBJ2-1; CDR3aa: CASSPDWGPSNEQFF; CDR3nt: TGTGCCAGCAGCCCCGATTGGGGGCCGAGCAATGAGCAGTTCTTC
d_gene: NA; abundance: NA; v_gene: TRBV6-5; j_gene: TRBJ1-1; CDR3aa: CASSYGRGNTEAFF; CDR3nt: TGTGCCAGCAGTTACGGGAGGGGAAACACTGAAGCTTTCTTT
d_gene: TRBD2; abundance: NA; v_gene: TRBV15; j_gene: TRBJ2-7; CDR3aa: CATSTSGTSGYEQYF; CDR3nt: TGTGCCACCAGTACATCCGGGACTAGCGGCTACGAGCAGTACTTC
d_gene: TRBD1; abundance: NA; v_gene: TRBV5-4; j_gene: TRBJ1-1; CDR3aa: CASSQTGPEAFF; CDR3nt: TGTGCCAGCAGCCAGACAGGGCCTGAAGCTTTCTTT
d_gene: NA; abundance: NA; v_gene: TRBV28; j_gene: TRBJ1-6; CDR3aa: CASSTMEGLLGSPLHF; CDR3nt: TGTGCCAGCAGTACCATGGAGGGGCTTCTCGGTTCACCCCTCCACTTT
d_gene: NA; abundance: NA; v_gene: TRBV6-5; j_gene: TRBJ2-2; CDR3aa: CASTGEGGPGELFF; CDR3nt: TGTGCCAGCACGGGTGAAGGGGGACCCGGGGAGCTGTTTTTT
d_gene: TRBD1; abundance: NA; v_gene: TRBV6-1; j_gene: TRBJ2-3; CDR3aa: CASSEAQGAYTDTQYF; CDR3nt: TGTGCCAGCAGTGAAGCGCAGGGGGCCTACACAGATACGCAGTATTTT
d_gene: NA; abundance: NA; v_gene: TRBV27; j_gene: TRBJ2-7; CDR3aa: CASSDTLSLYEQYF; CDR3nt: TGTGCCAGCAGTGATACCCTGAGCCTCTACGAGCAGTACTTC
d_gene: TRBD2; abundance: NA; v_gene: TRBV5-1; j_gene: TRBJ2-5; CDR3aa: CASSLGTSGAETQYF; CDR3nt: TGCGCCAGCAGCTTGGGGACTAGCGGGGCAGAGACCCAGTACTTC